This T cell receptor (beta chain) emerged from a study of blood T cell repertoires in COVID-19. Study overall: PBMCs, B-cell-depleted T cells, or T cells were the source of the cDNA or gDNA that made up the material.

TCRdb's table, derived via immunoSEQ multiplex PCR, lists solely in-frame clones and lacks some. Here the sample spans roughly 160,000 clones, over 70% being singletons. The CDR3 is 15 amino acids. V was trimmed by 3 bases and J by 3 bases, leaving 11 bases between them. Germline V gene sequence: CDR1 MGHRA, CDR2 YSYEKL. Participants, roughly 18 to 90 years old, spanned 24 US areas. Allocation to cohorts depended on clinical history reported by the participants. Before being deemed recovered, Cohort 3 donors had two negative PCRs, clearance, or symptom resolution. This sequence joins TRBV4-1 and TRBJ1-4, with D unclear. The clonotype comes from an older woman who had recovered from COVID-19. Sequences were obtained from PBMCs or T cells enriched from blood (not recorded which). This CDR3 reads CASSHSSAANEKLFF. CDR3 DNA: TGCGCCAGCAGCCATTCCTCGGCGGCTAATGAAAAACTGTTTTTT.